The count of the clone carrying this T cell receptor beta chain is one. Its target is not known. The J segment lost 2 bases and the V segment lost 4 bases, leaving 3 bases of the junction unmatched. The CDR3 extends over 14 amino acids. Germline CDR1 and CDR2: SGHDT and YYEEEE. The investigators sampled blood at baseline, at cycle 4 day 1, and at cycle 7 day 1. Here immunoSEQ multiplex PCR was the method, and the copy in TCRdb shows in-frame clones only, minus some. The data hold 72,000 or so clones, with about four fifths observed a single time. This record belongs to a study of OX40 agonist ivuxolimab in advanced cancers. Across the whole study: Ivuxolimab, an antibody that agonizes OX40 (CD134), was administered to the patients. Study-level results: In CD8+ T cells, expanded clones were on average more numerous than in CD4+.

Sequencing was performed on CD4+ or CD8+ T cells sorted from blood, taken in a trial of the OX40 agonist ivuxolimab. V is TRBV5-6 and J is TRBJ1-3; TRBD1 matches at 7 bases. This sequence was found in an adult with an advanced solid tumor such as melanoma, head and neck, liver or kidney cancer. CDR3 protein: CASSADRAGNTIYF. Written as DNA, the CDR3 is TGTGCCAGCAGCGCAGACAGGGCTGGAAACACCATATATTTT.